This T cell receptor beta chain appears in the sequencing data of a study of T cell responses to AZD1222 COVID-19 vaccine. This table comes from immunoSEQ multiplex PCR, and its TCRdb copy is limited to in-frame clones, with some not included. The profile shows approximately 150,000 clones, less than 90% of them singletons. CDR3 length equals 14 residues. V was pared by 1 base and J by 7 bases, with 10 bases between. Germline V gene lookup returns CDR1 MGHDK and CDR2 SYGVNS. Study outcomes and limitations: Clonal diversity was possibly underestimated; the donors were predominantly white British and more often female. After the peak T cell response, and only then, were repertoires sampled. Spike-specific TCR breadth and depth both grew after two AZD1222 doses.

The table lists this clone with a count of one. Antigen: not known. Other nucleotide sequences in the sample specify the same CDR3. The chain couples TRBV25-1 to TRBJ1-4, with a tentative D call TRBD1 (5 bases). The source material was peripheral blood, sampled on day 0 of AZD1222 vaccination. This TCR was recovered from an adult in good health. CDR3 coding DNA: TGTGCCAGCAGTGAATCAGGGTCCGGTGAAAAACTGTTTTTT. This translates into CASSESGSGEKLFF. The full variable domain, its missing parts supplied by reference TRBV25-1 and TRBJ1-4, is EADIYQTPRYLVIGTGKKITLECSQTMGHDKMYWYQQDPGMELHLIHYSYGVNSTEKGDLSSESTVSRIRTEHFPLTLESARPSHTSQYLCASSESGSGEKLFFGSGTQLSVL.